The 20 T cell receptor beta chains presented below share a single source sample, sequenced in a study of a mutant IDH1 vaccine in newly diagnosed glioma (dated by TCRdb to about 2021). What these receptors recognize is not known. This specimen's time point label, interpreted: week 47, end of study. Each vaccine dose was 300 ug of a 20-mer mutant IDH1 peptide in Montanide, given subcutaneously with topical imiquimod. Libraries were prepared through the immunoSEQ multiplex PCR assay. Drawn from immuneACCESS, this table holds only the in-frame rearrangements with V and J called that TCRdb kept. Clones are partly lost; checked studies trace under half to an unresolved V gene and leave the rest unexplained. The sample table records tens of thousands of clones; 83% of these occur just once. The ten largest clones add up to approximately 3.4% of the sample. The sample here was PBMCs, taken from a glioma patient whose treatment included an IDH1 peptide vaccine. The receptor source for this set is a woman between 45 and 60 years old with glioma.

As regards this clone: An end of the junction does not agree with germline; a read error may underlie this. The rearrangement links TRBV7-7 to TRBJ2-2, with D possibly being TRBD2 (6 bases). The CDR3 consists of 15 residues. Germline-derived CDR1 and CDR2 are SSHAT and FNYEAQ (reference sequence). The CDR3 DNA follows: TGTGCTAGCAGCACCGGGGGAACGAACACCGGGGAGCTGTTTTTT. This gives the protein CASSTGGTNTGELFF.

The genes are TRBV5-4 and TRBJ1-4, with D possibly being TRBD1 (5 bases). Germline values: CDR1 SGHNT, CDR2 YYREEE (reference sequence). With 4 bases removed from V and 5 bases from J, the gap between germline ends came to 12 bases. This CDR3 region has 14 residues. The CDR3 DNA sequence: TGTGCCAGCAGCCCTGCGGGGCAGAATGAAAAACTGTTTTTT. Translating gives CASSPAGQNEKLFF.

This rearrangement joins TRBV7-8 to TRBJ1-2, with TRBD1 identical over 7 bases. V trimming: 2 bases; J trimming: 3 bases; junction bases outside the gene matches: 6. The CDR3 spans 15 residues. Germline CDR1 reads SGHVS; CDR2 reads FQNEAQ. CDR3 nucleotide sequence: TGTGCCAGCAGCTTATTAGGCGGACAGGACTATGGCTACACCTTC. Protein product: CASSLLGGQDYGYTF.

The V call is TRBV27, the J call TRBJ1-1; no reliable D call. The CDR3 is made up of 14 amino acids. Deletions cut 8 bases from V and 3 bases from J, with 16 bases between. The germline gives CDR1 MNHEY, CDR2 SMNVEV (reference sequence). CDR3 region: CASAYLLGDTEAFF. In DNA form, the CDR3 reads TGTGCCAGCGCCTATTTACTGGGTGACACTGAAGCTTTCTTT.

This clone was found a few times. The gene calls are TRBV11-2 and TRBJ2-3; maybe TRBD2 (5 bases). Per germline, CDR1 SGHAT and CDR2 FQNNGV. Trimming pared 5 bases from V and 1 base from J, leaving 13 bases between. The CDR3 runs to 15 residues. The CDR3 bases are TGTGCCAGCAGCGGTGGCGGGTGGGGCACAGATACGCAGTATTTT. Its protein product is CASSGGGWGTDTQYF.

This clone appeared once. The chain carries TRBV4-3 and TRBJ1-2; TRBD1 matches at 10 bases. V shed 2 bases and J 7 bases; nucleotides not matched to a gene: 10. CDR3 length: 16 residues. Germline assignment: CDR1 LGHNA and CDR2 YSLEER. Here the CDR3 DNA reads TGCGCCAGCAGCCAAAAACGACAGGGGGCTCACTCTGGCTACACCTTC. Protein: CASSQKRQGAHSGYTF.

This chain uses TRBV10-3 with TRBJ2-1; D remains ambiguous. This CDR3 has 14 residues. Trimming stripped 11 bases from V and 4 bases from J, with 18 bases between. The germline V gene encodes CDR1 ENHRY and CDR2 SYGVKD. The CDR3 sequence: CAVRTEKLYNEQFF. CDR3 nucleotide sequence: TGTGCCGTAAGGACGGAGAAATTATACAATGAGCAGTTCTTC.

CDR3 DNA: TGTGCCAGCACCTTCGACAGCAATAGCAATCAGCCCCAGCATTTT. It encodes CASTFDSNSNQPQHF. The chain combines TRBV7-2 with TRBJ1-5; D may be TRBD1 (5 bases). The germline V and J ends were trimmed by 7 bases and 0 bases, with 13 bases remaining between them. There are 15 residues in the CDR3. Germline CDR1 SGHTA, CDR2 FQGNSA. Based on the CDR3 plus reference TRBV7-2 and TRBJ1-5, the full variable domain is GAGVSQSPSNKVTEKGKDVELRCDPISGHTALYWYRQSLGQGLEFLIYFQGNSAPDKSGLPSDRFSAERTGGSVSTLTIQRTQQEDSAVYLCASTFDSNSNQPQHFGDGTRLSIL.

The chain employs TRBV10-3 and TRBJ1-3, with D perhaps matching TRBD1 (5 bases). Trimming pared 2 bases from V and 3 bases from J, leaving 8 bases between. The germline CDR1 and CDR2 sequences are ENHRY and SYGVKD. The CDR3 is 14 amino acids. Here the CDR3 DNA reads TGTGCCATCAGTGAGGGGGCGGTTGGAAACACCATATATTTT. It yields the protein CAISEGAVGNTIYF.

This rearrangement joins TRBV25-1 to TRBJ2-7; 8 positions match TRBD1. V trimming: 6 bases; J trimming: 1 base; junction bases outside the gene matches: 5. The germline CDR1 and CDR2 sequences are MGHDK and SYGVNS. The CDR3 is 14 amino acids. CDR3 nucleotide sequence: TGTGCCAGCAGGGAAGGACAGGGTTCCTACGAGCAGTACTTC. This sequence encodes CASREGQGSYEQYF.

The chain joins TRBV6-5 to TRBJ2-3; D not resolved. Trimming pared 0 bases from V and 9 bases from J, leaving 16 bases between. The CDR3 loop spans 15 amino acids. Per the germline V gene, CDR1 is MNHEY and CDR2 is SVGAGI. The CDR3 DNA reads TGTGCCAGCAGTTACTCCGCGAAAAACCTAGGCACGCAGTATTTT. Its protein is CASSYSAKNLGTQYF.

This rearrangement joins TRBV27 to TRBJ1-5; a possible D gene is TRBD1 (6 bases). CDR3 length equals 16 residues. V was shortened by 2 bases and J by 2 bases, with 13 bases between the two germline ends. Germline V CDR1 and CDR2: MNHEY, SMNVEV (reference sequence). Here the CDR3 reads CASSLRGGAGNQPQHF. CDR3 nucleotide sequence: TGTGCCAGCAGTTTAAGGGGGGGCGCCGGCAATCAGCCCCAGCATTTT.

The rearrangement links TRBV5-1 to TRBJ1-2, with D possibly TRBD1 on 6 matching bases. The CDR3 has 15 amino acids. Germline V lookup: CDR1 SGHRS, CDR2 YFSETQ. V was clipped by 4 bases and J by 2 bases, with 15 bases between them. The CDR3 here is CASSHSPTGNYGYTF. The CDR3 DNA sequence: TGCGCCAGCAGCCACTCTCCTACAGGGAACTATGGCTACACCTTC.

This chain links TRBV5-5 with TRBJ1-5; D perhaps matches TRBD1 (6 bases). The CDR3 covers 16 residues. Germline V CDR1 and CDR2: SGHKS, YYEKEE (reference sequence). V lost 5 bases and J 0 bases, leaving 15 bases between the germline ends. The CDR3 nucleotides are TGTGCCAGCAGACGAGGGGGGCTAGGTAGCAATCAGCCCCAGCATTTT. Residues: CASRRGGLGSNQPQHF.

This chain connects TRBV18 to TRBJ2-7; D perhaps matches TRBD2 (6 bases). V was trimmed by 0 bases and J by 6 bases, leaving 12 bases between them. Germline values: CDR1 KGHSH, CDR2 LQKENI. This CDR3 region has 14 residues. The CDR3 protein is CASSPPEGTREQYF. The CDR3, as DNA: TGTGCCAGCTCACCACCGGAGGGGACGCGCGAGCAGTACTTC.

The genes are TRBV7-3 and TRBJ2-1, with TRBD1 matching over 8 bases. The CDR3 consists of 16 residues. CDR1 SGHTA and CDR2 FQGTGA come from the germline V gene. V was pared by 5 bases and J by 0 bases, with 6 bases of the junction left unmatched. As DNA, the CDR3 is TGTGCCAGCAGCACCAGGACAGGGAGCTCCTACAATGAGCAGTTCTTC. Translated, it gives CASSTRTGSSYNEQFF.

The chain joins TRBV2 to TRBJ1-2, with D possibly matching TRBD1 (5 bases). The germline V gene has CDR1 SNHLY and CDR2 FYNNEI. V shed 7 bases and J shed 8 bases, with 17 bases lying between them. This CDR3 contains 13 residues. The CDR3 loop reads CASTPTLQGGYTF. The CDR3 DNA sequence: TGTGCCAGCACCCCGACACTTCAGGGAGGCTACACCTTC.

The V and J genes are TRBV7-2 and TRBJ2-2, with unresolved D. Trimming took off 4 bases at V and 1 base at J, with 1 base between the two ends. Per the germline V gene, CDR1 is SGHTA and CDR2 is FQGNSA. The CDR3 has 12 amino acids. Here the CDR3 reads CASSWNTGELFF. The CDR3 nucleotides read TGTGCCAGCAGCTGGAACACCGGGGAGCTGTTTTTT. Supplemented by reference TRBV7-2 and TRBJ2-2, the full variable domain reads GAGVSQSPSNKVTEKGKDVELRCDPISGHTALYWYRQSLGQGLEFLIYFQGNSAPDKSGLPSDRFSAERTGGSVSTLTIQRTQQEDSAVYLCASSWNTGELFFGEGSRLTVL.

This clone was seen a handful of times. The CDR3 DNA is TGTGCCAGCAGCGCCGGGACAGTCCAAGAGACCCAGTACTTC. Protein: CASSAGTVQETQYF. This chain joins TRBV9 and TRBJ2-5; the match to TRBD1 covers 7 bases. Germline loops: CDR1 SGDLS, CDR2 YYNGEE. The CDR3 contains 14 residues. The junction had 3 bases not matched to a gene; V was cut back by 3 bases and J by 1 base.

V usage is TRBV7-8 and J usage is TRBJ2-1, with 10 bases fitting TRBD1. The junction had 8 bases not matched to a gene; V was cut back by 3 bases and J by 3 bases. From germline, CDR1 is SGHVS and CDR2 FQNEAQ. There are 17 residues in the CDR3. CDR3 loop: CASSLGPGQGGYNEQFF. CDR3 DNA sequence: TGTGCCAGCAGCTTGGGCCCTGGACAGGGGGGCTACAATGAGCAGTTCTTC.